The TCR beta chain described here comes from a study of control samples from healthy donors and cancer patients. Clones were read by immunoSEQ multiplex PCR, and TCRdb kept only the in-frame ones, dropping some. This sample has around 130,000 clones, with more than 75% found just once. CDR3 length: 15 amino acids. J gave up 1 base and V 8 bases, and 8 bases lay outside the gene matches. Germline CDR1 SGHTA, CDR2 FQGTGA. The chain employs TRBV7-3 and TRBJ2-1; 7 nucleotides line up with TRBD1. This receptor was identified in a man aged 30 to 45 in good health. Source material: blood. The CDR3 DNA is TGTGCCAGCTCCCAAGGGGGCAGTTCCTACAATGAGCAGTTCTTC. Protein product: CASSQGGSSYNEQFF.